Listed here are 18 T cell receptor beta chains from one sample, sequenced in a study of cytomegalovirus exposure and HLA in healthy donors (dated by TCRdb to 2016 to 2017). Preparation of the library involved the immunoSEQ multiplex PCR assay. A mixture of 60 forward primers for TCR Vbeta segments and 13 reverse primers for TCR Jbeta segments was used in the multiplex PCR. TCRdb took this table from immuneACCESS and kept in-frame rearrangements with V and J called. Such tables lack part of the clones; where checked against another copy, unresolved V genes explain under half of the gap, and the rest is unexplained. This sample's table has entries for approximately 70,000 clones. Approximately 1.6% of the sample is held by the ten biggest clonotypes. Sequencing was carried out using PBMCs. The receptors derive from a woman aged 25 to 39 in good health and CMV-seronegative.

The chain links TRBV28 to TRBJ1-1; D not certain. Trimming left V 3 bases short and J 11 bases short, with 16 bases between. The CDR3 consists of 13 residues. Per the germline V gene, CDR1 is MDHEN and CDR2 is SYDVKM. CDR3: CASSLVQFLSAFF. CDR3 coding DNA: TGTGCCAGCAGTTTGGTACAGTTCCTGTCGGCTTTCTTT.

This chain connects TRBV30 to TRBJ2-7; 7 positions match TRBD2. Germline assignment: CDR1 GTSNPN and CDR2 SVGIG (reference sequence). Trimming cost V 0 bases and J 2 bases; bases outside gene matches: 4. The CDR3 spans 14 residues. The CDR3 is CAWSVWGLTYEQYF. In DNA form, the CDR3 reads TGTGCCTGGAGTGTATGGGGACTAACCTACGAGCAGTACTTC.

CDR3 coding DNA: TGTGCCAGCAGCGGGGGAGCGGGAGGGTTCAAGCAGTACTTC. It translates to CASSGGAGGFKQYF. The J gene is TRBJ2-7, the V gene TRBV6-5; TRBD2 matches 10 bases. In germline, CDR1 is MNHEY, CDR2 SVGAGI. This CDR3 contains 14 residues. Germline trimming cut 6 bases from V and 8 bases from J; bases unmatched to any gene: 10.

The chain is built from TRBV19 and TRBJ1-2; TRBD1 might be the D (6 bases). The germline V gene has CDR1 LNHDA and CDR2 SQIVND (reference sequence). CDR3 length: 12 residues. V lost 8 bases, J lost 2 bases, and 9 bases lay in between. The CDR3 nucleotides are TGTGCCAGTTCAGACAGGAACTATGGCTACACCTTC. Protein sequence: CASSDRNYGYTF.

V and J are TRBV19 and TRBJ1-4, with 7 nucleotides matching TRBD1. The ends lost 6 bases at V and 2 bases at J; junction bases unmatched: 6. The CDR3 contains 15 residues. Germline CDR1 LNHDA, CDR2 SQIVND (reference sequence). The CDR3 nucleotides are TGTGCCAGTAGCGCACCCAGGGGGACTAATGAAAAACTGTTTTTT. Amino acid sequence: CASSAPRGTNEKLFF.

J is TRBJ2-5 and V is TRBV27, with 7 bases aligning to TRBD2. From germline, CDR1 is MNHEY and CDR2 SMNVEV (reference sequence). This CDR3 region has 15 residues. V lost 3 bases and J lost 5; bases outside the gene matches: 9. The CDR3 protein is CASSLAGEAWETQYF. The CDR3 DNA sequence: TGTGCCAGCAGTTTGGCGGGAGAAGCGTGGGAGACCCAGTACTTC.

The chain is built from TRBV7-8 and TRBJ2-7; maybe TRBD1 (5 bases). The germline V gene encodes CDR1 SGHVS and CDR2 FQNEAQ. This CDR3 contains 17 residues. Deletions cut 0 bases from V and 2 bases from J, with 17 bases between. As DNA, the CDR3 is TGTGCCAGCAGCTTAGCGGCAGGACACCCCATAACCTACGAGCAGTACTTC. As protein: CASSLAAGHPITYEQYF.

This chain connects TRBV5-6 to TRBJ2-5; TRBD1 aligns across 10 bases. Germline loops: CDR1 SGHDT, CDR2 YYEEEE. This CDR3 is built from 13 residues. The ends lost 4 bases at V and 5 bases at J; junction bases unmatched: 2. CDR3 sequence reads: CASSRDRGETQYF. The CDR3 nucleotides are TGTGCCAGCAGCAGGGACAGGGGTGAGACCCAGTACTTC.

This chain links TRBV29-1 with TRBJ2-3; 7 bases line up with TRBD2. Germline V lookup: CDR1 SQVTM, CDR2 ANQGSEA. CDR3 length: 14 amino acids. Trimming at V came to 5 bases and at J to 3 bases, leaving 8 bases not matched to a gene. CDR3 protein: CSVRAQRGTDTQYF. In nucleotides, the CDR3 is TGCAGCGTTCGAGCGCAGCGGGGTACAGATACGCAGTATTTT.

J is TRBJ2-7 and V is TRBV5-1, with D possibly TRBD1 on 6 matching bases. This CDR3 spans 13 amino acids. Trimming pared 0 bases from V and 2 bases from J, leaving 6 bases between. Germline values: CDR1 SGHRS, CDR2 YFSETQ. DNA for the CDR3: TGCGCCAGCAGCTTGGACAGGGCCTACGAGCAGTACTTC. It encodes CASSLDRAYEQYF.

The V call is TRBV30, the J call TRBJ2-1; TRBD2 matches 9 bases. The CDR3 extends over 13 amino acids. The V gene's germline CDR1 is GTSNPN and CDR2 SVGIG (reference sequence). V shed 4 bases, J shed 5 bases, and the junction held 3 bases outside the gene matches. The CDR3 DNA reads TGTGCCTGGACCCGCGGGGGGGACAATGAGCAGTTCTTC. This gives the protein CAWTRGGDNEQFF.

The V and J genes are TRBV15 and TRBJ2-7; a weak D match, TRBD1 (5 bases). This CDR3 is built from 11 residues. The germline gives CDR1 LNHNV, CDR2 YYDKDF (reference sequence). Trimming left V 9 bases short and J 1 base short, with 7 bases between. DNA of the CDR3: TGTGCCACGGGGCCGTCCTACGAGCAGTACTTC. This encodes CATGPSYEQYF.

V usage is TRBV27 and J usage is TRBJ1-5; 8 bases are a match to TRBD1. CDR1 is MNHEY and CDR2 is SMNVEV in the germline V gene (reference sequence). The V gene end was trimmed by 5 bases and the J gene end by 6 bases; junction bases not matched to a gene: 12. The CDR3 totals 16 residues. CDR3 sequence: CASSPRPGQVGQPQHF. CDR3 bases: TGTGCCAGCAGTCCGCGACCGGGACAGGTAGGTCAGCCCCAGCATTTT.

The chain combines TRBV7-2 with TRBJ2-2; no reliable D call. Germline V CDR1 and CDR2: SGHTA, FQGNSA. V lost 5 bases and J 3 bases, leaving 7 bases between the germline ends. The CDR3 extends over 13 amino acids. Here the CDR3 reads CASSTYDTGELFF. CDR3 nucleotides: TGTGCCAGCAGCACCTATGACACCGGGGAGCTGTTTTTT.

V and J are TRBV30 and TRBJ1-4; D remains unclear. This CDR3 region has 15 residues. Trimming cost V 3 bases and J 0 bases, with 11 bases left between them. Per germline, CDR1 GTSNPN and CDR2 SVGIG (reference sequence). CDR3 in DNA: TGTGCCTGGAGCTCCAAACAAGCAACTAATGAAAAACTGTTTTTT. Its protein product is CAWSSKQATNEKLFF.

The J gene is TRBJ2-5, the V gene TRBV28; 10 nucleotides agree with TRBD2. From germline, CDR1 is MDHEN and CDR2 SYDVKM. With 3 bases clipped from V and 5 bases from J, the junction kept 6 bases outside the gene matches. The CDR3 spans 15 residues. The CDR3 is CASSFGLAGVETQYF. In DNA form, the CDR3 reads TGTGCCAGCAGTTTTGGTCTAGCGGGAGTGGAGACCCAGTACTTC.

CDR3 DNA: TGTGCCAGCTCTGTTGGACAGGGCAATCAGCCCCAGCATTTT. Its protein product is CASSVGQGNQPQHF. The V gene is TRBV25-1, the J gene TRBJ1-5, with 7 bases aligning to TRBD1. After removal of 8 bases from V and 2 bases from J, the junction contained 6 bases not matched to a gene. Germline loops: CDR1 MGHDK, CDR2 SYGVNS. CDR3 length equals 14 residues.

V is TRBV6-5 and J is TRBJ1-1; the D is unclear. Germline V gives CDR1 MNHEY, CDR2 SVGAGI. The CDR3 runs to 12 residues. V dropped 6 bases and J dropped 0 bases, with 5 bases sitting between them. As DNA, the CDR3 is TGTGCCAGCAGCGGGGTGAACACTGAAGCTTTCTTT. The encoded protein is CASSGVNTEAFF.